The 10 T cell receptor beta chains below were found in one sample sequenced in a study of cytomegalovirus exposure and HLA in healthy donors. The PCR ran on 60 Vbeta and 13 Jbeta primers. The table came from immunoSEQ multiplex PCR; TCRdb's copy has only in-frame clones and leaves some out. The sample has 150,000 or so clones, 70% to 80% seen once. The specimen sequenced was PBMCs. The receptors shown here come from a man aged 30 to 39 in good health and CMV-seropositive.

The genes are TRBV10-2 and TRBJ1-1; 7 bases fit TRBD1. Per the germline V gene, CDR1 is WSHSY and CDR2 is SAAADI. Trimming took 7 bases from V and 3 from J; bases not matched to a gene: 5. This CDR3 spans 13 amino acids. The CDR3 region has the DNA TGCGCCAGCAATATCGACAGGGACACTGAAGCTTTCTTT. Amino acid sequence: CASNIDRDTEAFF.

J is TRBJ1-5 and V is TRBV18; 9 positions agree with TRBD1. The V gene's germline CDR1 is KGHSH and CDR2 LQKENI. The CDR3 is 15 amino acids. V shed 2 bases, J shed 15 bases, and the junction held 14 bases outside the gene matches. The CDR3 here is CASSPENRGQSAPHF. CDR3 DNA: TGTGCCAGCTCACCAGAGAACAGGGGGCAATCAGCCCCGCATTTT.

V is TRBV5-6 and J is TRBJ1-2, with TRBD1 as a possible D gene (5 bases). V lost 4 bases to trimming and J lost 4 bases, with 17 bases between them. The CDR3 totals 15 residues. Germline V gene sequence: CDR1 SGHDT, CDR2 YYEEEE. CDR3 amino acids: CASSPGGITAYGYTF. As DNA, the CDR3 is TGTGCCAGCAGCCCCGGGGGGATTACGGCCTATGGCTACACCTTC.

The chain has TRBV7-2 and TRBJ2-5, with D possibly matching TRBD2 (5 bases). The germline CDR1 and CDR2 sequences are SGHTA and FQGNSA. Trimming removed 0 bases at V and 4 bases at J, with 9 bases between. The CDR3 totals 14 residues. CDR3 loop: CASSLARLPETQYF. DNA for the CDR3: TGTGCCAGCAGCTTAGCACGACTACCAGAGACCCAGTACTTC.

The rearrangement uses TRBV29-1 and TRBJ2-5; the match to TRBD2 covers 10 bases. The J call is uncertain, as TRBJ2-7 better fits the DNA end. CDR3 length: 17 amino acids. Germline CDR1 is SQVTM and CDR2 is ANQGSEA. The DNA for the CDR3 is TGCAGCGTTGAAGCAGGGCCTAGCGGGAGTTATTCCTACGAGCAGTACTTC. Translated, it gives CSVEAGPSGSYSYEQYF.

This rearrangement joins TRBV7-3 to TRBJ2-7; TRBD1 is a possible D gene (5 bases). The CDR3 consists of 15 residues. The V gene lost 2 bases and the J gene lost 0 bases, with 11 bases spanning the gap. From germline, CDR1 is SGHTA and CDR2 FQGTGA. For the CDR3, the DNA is TGTGCCAGCAGCTTAGAAGGGGCCGCCTCCTACGAGCAGTACTTC. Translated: CASSLEGAASYEQYF. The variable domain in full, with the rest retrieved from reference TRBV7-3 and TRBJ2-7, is GAGVSQTPSNKVTEKGKYVELRCDPISGHTALYWYRQSLGQGPEFLIYFQGTGAADDSGLPNDRFFAVRPEGSVSTLKIQRTERGDSAVYLCASSLEGAASYEQYFGPGTRLTVT.

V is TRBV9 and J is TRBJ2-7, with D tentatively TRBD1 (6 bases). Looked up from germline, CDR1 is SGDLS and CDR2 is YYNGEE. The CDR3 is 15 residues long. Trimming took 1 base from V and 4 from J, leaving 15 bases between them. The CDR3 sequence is CASSVMAGDGYEQYF. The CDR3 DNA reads TGTGCCAGCAGCGTAATGGCAGGGGATGGATACGAGCAGTACTTC.

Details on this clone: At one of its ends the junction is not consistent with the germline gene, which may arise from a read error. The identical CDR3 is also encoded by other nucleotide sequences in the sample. CDR3 protein: CASGTVSSYEQYF. Here the CDR3 DNA reads TGCGCCAGTGGGACAGTGAGCTCCTACGAGCAGTACTTC. The chain couples TRBV2 to TRBJ2-7; 7 bases match TRBD1. The CDR3 has 13 residues. The germline V gene has CDR1 SNHLY and CDR2 FYNNEI.

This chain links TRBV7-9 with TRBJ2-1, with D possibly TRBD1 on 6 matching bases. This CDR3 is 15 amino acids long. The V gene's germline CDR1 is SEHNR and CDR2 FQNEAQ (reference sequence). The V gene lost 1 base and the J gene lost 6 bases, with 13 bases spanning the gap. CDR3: CASSLEGVGVNEQFF. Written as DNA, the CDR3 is TGTGCCAGCAGCTTAGAGGGGGTTGGGGTCAATGAGCAGTTCTTC.

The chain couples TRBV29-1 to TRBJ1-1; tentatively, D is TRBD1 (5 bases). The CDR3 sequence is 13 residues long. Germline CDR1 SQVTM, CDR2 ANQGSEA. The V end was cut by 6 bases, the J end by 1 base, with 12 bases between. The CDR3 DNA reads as TGCAGCGTAGACAGAAGAACGAACACTGAAGCTTTCTTT. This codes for CSVDRRTNTEAFF.